A single sample is the source of the 6 T cell receptor beta chains below, sequenced in a study of blood T cell repertoires in COVID-19. Profiled with immunoSEQ multiplex PCR; TCRdb holds only in-frame clones, not every one. Altogether more than 200,000 clones are present, 70% to 85% being singletons, with the ten largest covering 8.9%. Material: peripheral blood. These receptors were taken from an elderly man with acute or convalescent COVID-19.

The V and J genes are TRBV2 and TRBJ2-1; 12 nucleotides match TRBD2. CDR1 is SNHLY and CDR2 is FYNNEI in the germline V gene. This CDR3 spans 16 amino acids. Germline trimming cut 6 bases from V and 10 bases from J; bases unmatched to any gene: 13. The CDR3 bases are TGTGCCAGCAGCCAGATCCTAGCGGGGGGGCCCAGAGAGCAGTTCTTC. It yields the protein CASSQILAGGPREQFF.

J is TRBJ1-1 and V is TRBV27; 7 bases align to TRBD1. Germline CDR1 MNHEY, CDR2 SMNVEV (reference sequence). The CDR3 totals 16 residues. Germline trimming cut 5 bases from V and 0 bases from J; bases unmatched to any gene: 9. DNA of the CDR3: TGTGCCAGCAGTCTTGTGGGACAGCTTATGAACACTGAAGCTTTCTTT. It specifies CASSLVGQLMNTEAFF.

This rearrangement joins TRBV18 to TRBJ2-7; 10 positions agree with TRBD1. The CDR3 extends over 16 amino acids. V lost 5 bases to trimming and J lost 4 bases; unmatched junction nucleotides: 11. CDR1 is KGHSH and CDR2 is LQKENI in the germline V gene. This CDR3 is CASSTRQGAKGYEQYF. DNA of the CDR3: TGTGCCAGCTCAACTCGACAGGGGGCAAAAGGGTACGAGCAGTACTTC.

V and J are TRBV27 and TRBJ1-2; tentatively, D is TRBD1 (6 bases). In germline, CDR1 is MNHEY, CDR2 SMNVEV (reference sequence). Trimming took 4 bases from V and 5 from J, leaving 17 bases between them. This CDR3 is built from 15 residues. The CDR3, as DNA: TGTGCCAGCAGTTCTTCCTTCCCAGGGGCTTATGGCTACACCTTC. Its translation is CASSSSFPGAYGYTF.

The chain is built from TRBV6-4 and TRBJ1-1; no firm D call. The germline V gene has CDR1 MRHNA and CDR2 SNTAGT. The germline V and J ends were trimmed by 5 bases and 0 bases, with 10 bases remaining between them. The CDR3 is 14 amino acids. CDR3 nucleotide sequence: TGTGCCAGCAGTATGGAGAGTATGAACACTGAAGCTTTCTTT. Translating gives CASSMESMNTEAFF.

V and J are TRBV3-1 (or the pseudogene TRBV3-2) and TRBJ2-5, with 7 bases lining up with TRBD1. CDR1 is LGHDT, CDR2 YNNKEL, per germline (reference sequence). Germline trimming cut 1 base from V and 2 bases from J; bases unmatched to any gene: 19. CDR3 size: 20 residues. The CDR3 DNA follows: TGTGCCAGCAGCCAAGTATATTGGTGGCAGGGACAGCCAAAGCAAGAGACCCAGTACTTC. Its translation: CASSQVYWWQGQPKQETQYF.